This T cell receptor (beta chain) was sequenced in a study of radiotherapy plus CTLA-4 blockade in lung cancer. The table came from immunoSEQ multiplex PCR; TCRdb's copy has only in-frame clones and leaves some out. The sample holds roughly 59,000 clones; 72% are singletons and the top ten take approximately 8.6%. Worth noting for this clone: No antigen is known for it.

Study-level results: TCR clones originating in tumors grew in number in blood after radiotherapy plus ipilimumab.

CDR3 length equals 16 residues. Germline CDR1 is SGHRS and CDR2 is YFSETQ. Trimming shortened V by 4 bases and J by 0 bases, and 17 bases separated the two germline ends. The V call is TRBV5-1, the J call TRBJ2-7; the D gene is possibly TRBD2 (6 bases). This sequence was found in a human donor with non-small cell lung cancer whose response to radiotherapy plus ipilimumab could not be evaluated. This specimen consisted of peripheral blood, obtained from a patient treated with radiotherapy plus ipilimumab. The CDR3 loop reads CASSRSGLATSYEQYF. The CDR3 nucleotides are TGCGCCAGCAGCCGGTCGGGACTCGCAACCTCCTACGAGCAGTACTTC.